The 9 T cell receptor beta chains in this list originate from one sample, sequenced in a study of T cells in localized non-small cell lung cancer (dated by TCRdb to between 2020 and 2021). Library preparation was by the immunoSEQ multiplex PCR assay. Here the immuneACCESS table is served through TCRdb, limited to in-frame sequences with V and J called. Missing clones are a known gap in these copies; in checked studies unresolved V genes cover under half, and the rest lacks a known reason. This sample holds about 54,000 clones; about four fifths were observed only once. Just under 20% of the sample is in the top ten clones. Sample: peripheral blood, taken before any cancer treatment. Receptors originate from a female donor of 60 years or more with stage II squamous cell lung carcinoma.

The J gene is TRBJ2-1, the V gene TRBV7-3; 9 bases agree with TRBD1. V lost 5 bases to trimming and J lost 7 bases; unmatched junction nucleotides: 3. Germline V gives CDR1 SGHTA, CDR2 FQGTGA. This CDR3 has 13 amino acids. CDR3 amino acids: CASSAGQGNEQFF. The CDR3 DNA reads TGTGCCAGCAGCGCGGGACAGGGTAATGAGCAGTTCTTC.

The chain links TRBV18 to TRBJ1-4; D remains ambiguous. V lost 1 base and J 8 bases, leaving 5 bases between the germline ends. Germline V gene sequence: CDR1 KGHSH, CDR2 LQKENI. This CDR3 comprises 12 residues. The CDR3 loop reads CASSPRGEKLFF. The CDR3 DNA reads as TGTGCCAGCTCACCACGTGGCGAAAAACTGTTTTTT.

This chain connects TRBV7-2 to TRBJ1-2; no firm D call. Per the germline V gene, CDR1 is SGHTA and CDR2 is FQGNSA. Trimming cost V 5 bases and J 8 bases, with 18 bases left between them. The CDR3 is made up of 14 amino acids. This CDR3 reads CASSRTNYGRGYTF. The CDR3 bases are TGTGCCAGCAGCAGGACCAATTACGGGAGAGGCTACACCTTC.

The rearrangement joins TRBV7-3 to TRBJ2-3; the D gene could be TRBD1 or TRBD2 (5 bases each). This CDR3 contains 13 residues. From germline, CDR1 is SGHTA and CDR2 FQGTGA. The germline V and J ends were trimmed by 3 bases and 6 bases, with 10 bases remaining between them. In DNA form, the CDR3 reads TGTGCCAGCAGCTTTGGGGGAATTGATACGCAGTATTTT. It encodes CASSFGGIDTQYF. The full variable domain, completed using reference TRBV7-3 and TRBJ2-3, is GAGVSQTPSNKVTEKGKYVELRCDPISGHTALYWYRQSLGQGPEFLIYFQGTGAADDSGLPNDRFFAVRPEGSVSTLKIQRTERGDSAVYLCASSFGGIDTQYFGPGTRLTVL.

The CDR3 sequence: CASSYPGERETQYF. The CDR3 nucleotides are TGTGCCAGCAGCTACCCGGGGGAACGAGAGACCCAGTACTTC. The V call is TRBV5-4, the J call TRBJ2-5; weak D call: TRBD2 (6 bases). V was shortened by 3 bases and J by 4 bases, with 13 bases between the two germline ends. The CDR3 sequence is 14 residues long. CDR1 and CDR2 (germline): SGHNT, YYREEE (reference sequence). Filled out from reference TRBV5-4 and TRBJ2-5, the complete variable domain reads ETGVTQSPTHLIKTRGQQVTLRCSSQSGHNTVSWYQQALGQGPQFIFQYYREEENGRGNFPPRFSGLQFPNYSSELNVNALELDDSALYLCASSYPGERETQYFGPGTRLLVL.

The chain recombines TRBV4-3 with TRBJ1-5; D is uncertain. CDR3 size: 15 residues. Germline loops: CDR1 LGHNA, CDR2 YSLEER. The V and J ends lost 0 bases and 5 bases respectively, with 11 bases between them. CDR3 amino acids: CASSQEANTHQPQHF. The DNA of the CDR3 is TGCGCCAGCAGCCAAGAAGCGAACACTCATCAGCCCCAGCATTTT.

The rearrangement uses TRBV5-5 and TRBJ2-7; weak D call: TRBD1 (7 bases). Trimming stripped 2 bases from V and 5 bases from J, with 14 bases between. The CDR3 loop spans 14 amino acids. From germline, CDR1 is SGHKS and CDR2 YYEKEE (reference sequence). CDR3 amino acids: CASSLWTGGNEQYF. For the CDR3, the DNA is TGTGCCAGCAGCTTATGGACAGGAGGGAACGAGCAGTACTTC. Together with reference TRBV5-5 and TRBJ2-7, the CDR3 gives the full variable domain: DAGVTQSPTHLIKTRGQQVTLRCSPISGHKSVSWYQQVLGQGPQFIFQYYEKEERGRGNFPDRFSARQFPNYSSELNVNALLLGDSALYLCASSLWTGGNEQYFGPGTRLTVT.

The chain employs TRBV2 and TRBJ1-2; the D is unclear. Trimming left V 4 bases short and J 7 bases short, with 16 bases between. CDR1 SNHLY and CDR2 FYNNEI come from the germline V gene. This CDR3 is 14 amino acids long. Written as DNA, the CDR3 is TGTGCCAGCAGTGCCTCAAAGGCGTCGGGTGGCTACACCTTC. As protein: CASSASKASGGYTF.

The gene calls are TRBV18 and TRBJ2-1; tentatively, D is TRBD1 (6 bases). The V end lost 4 bases, the J end lost 5 bases, and 18 bases lay between the germline ends. The CDR3 totals 16 residues. The V gene's germline CDR1 is KGHSH and CDR2 LQKENI. The CDR3 region has the DNA TGTGCCAGCTCACGCACTAACAGGGCGCTAAACAATGAGCAGTTCTTC. This translates into CASSRTNRALNNEQFF.